Below, 27 T cell receptor beta chains from the same sample are listed, as sequenced in a study of T cell clonotyping in hematopoietic cell transplantation. Sequenced by immunoSEQ multiplex PCR; TCRdb stores in-frame clones only, minus some. The sample comprises some 8,400 clones, roughly 89% of which are singletons, and approximately 4.2% rests with the top ten. This specimen consisted of peripheral blood mononuclear cells, obtained at the time of graft-versus-host disease after allogeneic stem cell transplant. The receptors were sampled from a male patient aged 55 to 70 who had an allogeneic stem cell transplant from a related donor, so the T cells may come from the graft donor. Some clones in this sample may be carry-over from other donors' samples.

J is TRBJ1-2 and V is TRBV6-5; D is unresolved. V was shortened by 6 bases and J by 6 bases, with 14 bases between the two germline ends. This CDR3 is 13 amino acids long. Germline CDR1 MNHEY, CDR2 SVGAGI. The CDR3 loop reads CASRKLGQDGYTF. The DNA of the CDR3 is TGTGCCAGCAGGAAACTAGGGCAGGATGGCTACACCTTC.

V and J are TRBV27 and TRBJ1-5, with a weak D call TRBD1 (6 bases). Germline V gene data show CDR1 as MNHEY and CDR2 as SMNVEV (reference sequence). Trimming stripped 8 bases from V and 4 bases from J, with 12 bases between. The CDR3 runs to 13 residues. CDR3 nucleotide sequence: TGTGCCAGCTCTCGACAGGCAAATCAGCCCCAGCATTTT. Translation gives CASSRQANQPQHF.

The rearrangement links TRBV7-3 to TRBJ2-2, with D unresolved. The CDR3 consists of 14 residues. Trimming left V 0 bases short and J 6 bases short, with 8 bases between. CDR1 is SGHTA, CDR2 FQGTGA, per germline. CDR3 DNA: TGTGCCAGCAGCTTAACGTTCGCGTCCGGGGAGCTGTTTTTT. It is translated as CASSLTFASGELFF.

The chain employs TRBV6-5 and TRBJ1-2; D is uncertain. Germline CDR1 MNHEY, CDR2 SVGAGI. V dropped 0 bases and J dropped 6 bases, with 11 bases sitting between them. There are 14 residues in the CDR3. The CDR3 region is CASSYSTGGDGYTF. The CDR3 DNA reads as TGTGCCAGCAGTTACTCGACGGGCGGAGATGGCTACACCTTC.

V gene TRBV30 combines with J gene TRBJ2-5; D is undetermined. V lost 2 bases and J 3 bases, leaving 7 bases between the germline ends. This CDR3 region has 12 residues. Germline V lookup: CDR1 GTSNPN, CDR2 SVGIG (reference sequence). The CDR3 DNA reads as TGTGCCTGGAGTATGCAGAAAGAGACCCAGTACTTC. Protein sequence: CAWSMQKETQYF.

The chain carries TRBV7-6 and TRBJ1-3; no definite D call. The ends were cut back, 3 bases at V and 0 bases at J, with 15 bases in the middle. The CDR3 covers 17 residues. Germline assignment: CDR1 SGHVS and CDR2 FNYEAQ. The CDR3 bases are TGTGCCAGCAGCTTGAGCCCCCTCAGAGCCTCTGGAAACACCATATATTTT. It encodes CASSLSPLRASGNTIYF.

This clone has just one count. V is TRBV20-1 and J is TRBJ2-7; maybe TRBD1 (6 bases). V was trimmed by 3 bases and J by 3 bases, leaving 6 bases between them. The CDR3 is 11 amino acids. In germline, CDR1 is DFQATT, CDR2 SNEGSKA (reference sequence). The CDR3 nucleotides read TGCAGTGCTAGGGACAGCTACGAGCAGTACTTC. This encodes CSARDSYEQYF.

The rearrangement links TRBV15 to TRBJ2-7; 7 bases match TRBD2. Looked up from germline, CDR1 is LNHNV and CDR2 is YYDKDF (reference sequence). Trimming removed 4 bases from V and 8 bases from J; junction bases left unmatched: 17. This CDR3 has 16 residues. DNA for the CDR3: TGTGCCACCAGCATTGGCCCCAAGCGGGGCGGACATCAGCAGTACTTC. As protein: CATSIGPKRGGHQQYF.

A remark on this clone: The same CDR3 can be traced to other DNA sequences in this sample. The V call is TRBV7-2, the J call TRBJ2-7; TRBD2 aligns across 9 bases. V trimming: 5 bases; J trimming: 3 bases; junction bases outside the gene matches: 2. CDR3 length: 13 amino acids. In germline, CDR1 is SGHTA, CDR2 FQGNSA. CDR3 protein: CASSGGGGYEQYF. As DNA, the CDR3 is TGTGCCAGCAGCGGCGGGGGGGGCTACGAGCAGTACTTC.

The rearrangement links TRBV27 to TRBJ1-1; no firm D call. The V end was cut by 6 bases, the J end by 4 bases, with 9 bases between. This CDR3 comprises 12 residues. From germline, CDR1 is MNHEY and CDR2 SMNVEV (reference sequence). CDR3 in amino acids: CASRSLGTEAFF. In nucleotides, the CDR3 is TGTGCCAGCAGGTCATTGGGCACTGAAGCTTTCTTT.

This chain's CDR3 is CATILMIGYEQYF. The CDR3 coding sequence is TGTGCTACCATCTTAATGATAGGCTACGAGCAGTACTTC. J is TRBJ2-7 and V is TRBV12-5; no clear D. This CDR3 region has 13 residues. The V end lost 10 bases, the J end lost 3 bases, and 16 bases lay between the germline ends. The germline V gene encodes CDR1 LGHNT and CDR2 FRNRAP. The whole variable domain, filled in from reference TRBV12-5 and TRBJ2-7, reads DARVTQTPRHKVTEMGQEVTMRCQPILGHNTVFWYRQTMMQGLELLAYFRNRAPLDDSGMPKDRFSAEMPDATLATLKIQPSEPRDSAVYFCATILMIGYEQYFGPGTRLTVT.

This rearrangement joins TRBV11-2 to TRBJ1-3; 7 nucleotides align to TRBD1. The germline gives CDR1 SGHAT, CDR2 FQNNGV. The V segment lost 4 bases and the J segment 0 bases; nucleotides outside the gene matches: 6. The CDR3 runs 16 residues. The CDR3 is CASSSRQGRSGNTIYF. As DNA, the CDR3 is TGTGCCAGCAGCTCCCGACAGGGCCGCTCTGGAAACACCATATATTTT. The full variable domain, rest sourced from reference TRBV11-2 and TRBJ1-3, is EAGVAQSPRYKIIEKRQSVAFWCNPISGHATLYWYQQILGQGPKLLIQFQNNGVVDDSQLPKDRFSAERLKGVDSTLKIQPAKLEDSAVYLCASSSRQGRSGNTIYFGEGSWLTVV.

The V call is TRBV29-1, the J call TRBJ1-1; the D gene is possibly TRBD1 (5 bases). V was cut by 6 bases and J by 1 base, with 9 bases left in between. Germline V gives CDR1 SQVTM, CDR2 ANQGSEA. This CDR3 has 12 amino acids. The CDR3, as DNA: TGCAGCGTCTGGACACCGAACACTGAAGCTTTCTTT. This gives the protein CSVWTPNTEAFF.

The chain employs TRBV19 and TRBJ2-7; 8 bases are a match to TRBD2. This CDR3 is 15 amino acids long. Germline loops: CDR1 LNHDA, CDR2 SQIVND (reference sequence). V lost 1 base to trimming and J lost 2 bases; unmatched junction nucleotides: 4. CDR3 coding DNA: TGTGCCAGTAGTATAGCTGCTAGCGGGCCCTACGAGCAGTACTTC. It is translated as CASSIAASGPYEQYF.

The CDR3 region has the DNA TGCGCCAGCACCCCCCAGGGGGGGAGCACAGATACGCAGTATTTT. Translated: CASTPQGGSTDTQYF. The chain employs TRBV5-1 and TRBJ2-3; either TRBD1 or TRBD2 may fit D (7 bases each). Germline V gene data show CDR1 as SGHRS and CDR2 as YFSETQ. The V and J ends lost 6 bases and 0 bases respectively, with 14 bases between them. The CDR3 length is 15 residues.

V is TRBV5-6 and J is TRBJ1-6; D gene uncertain. Germline CDR1 reads SGHDT; CDR2 reads YYEEEE. The CDR3 is 14 residues long. The V end lost 2 bases, the J end lost 6 bases, and 9 bases lay between the germline ends. The CDR3 loop reads CASSLGVSNSPLHF. In DNA form, the CDR3 reads TGTGCCAGCAGCTTAGGCGTCAGTAATTCACCCCTCCACTTT. Full variable domain (missing parts from reference TRBV5-6 and TRBJ1-6): DAGVTQSPTHLIKTRGQQVTLRCSPKSGHDTVSWYQQALGQGPQFIFQYYEEEERQRGNFPDRFSGHQFPNYSSELNVNALLLGDSALYLCASSLGVSNSPLHFGNGTRLTVT.

This clone has just a few counts. CDR3 in amino acids: CASSRPGGQGSEKLFF. CDR3 coding DNA: TGCGCCAGCAGCCGCCCGGGGGGACAGGGGAGTGAAAAACTGTTTTTT. V usage is TRBV4-1 and J usage is TRBJ1-4, with 10 nucleotides matching TRBD1. The CDR3 length is 16 residues. With 4 bases clipped from V and 7 bases from J, the junction kept 9 bases outside the gene matches. Germline values: CDR1 MGHRA, CDR2 YSYEKL.

The chain carries TRBV7-9 and TRBJ2-7, with D possibly TRBD2 on 6 matching bases. With 4 bases removed from V and 5 bases from J, the gap between germline ends came to 18 bases. The germline V gene encodes CDR1 SEHNR and CDR2 FQNEAQ (reference sequence). The CDR3 runs 15 residues. DNA for the CDR3: TGTGCCAGCAGCTCTTCCGGAGGGATAATCGACGAGCAGTACTTC. Amino acids: CASSSSGGIIDEQYF.

The V call is TRBV4-2, the J call TRBJ2-1; D is tentatively TRBD1 or TRBD2 (5 bases each). V shed 4 bases and J shed 4 bases, with 20 bases lying between them. The germline V gene encodes CDR1 LGHNA and CDR2 YNFKEQ. The CDR3 runs to 17 residues. CDR3 sequence (DNA): TGTGCCAGCAGCCCTCAGGTAGACGGGGCCCTATACAATGAGCAGTTCTTC. Protein: CASSPQVDGALYNEQFF.

The CDR3 DNA reads TGTGCCAGCTGGGGTAGGGGAACCCTAAGTGGCACAGATACGCAGTATTTT. Protein product: CASWGRGTLSGTDTQYF. This chain connects TRBV28 to TRBJ2-3; possibly TRBD1 for D (5 bases). The germline V gene encodes CDR1 MDHEN and CDR2 SYDVKM. Between the trimmed V and J ends, which lost 8 bases and 1 base, there was a span of 22 bases. The CDR3 spans 17 residues.

This clone was seen just once. The genes are TRBV27 and TRBJ2-7; D unresolved. The V end was cut by 5 bases, the J end by 2 bases, with 16 bases between. This CDR3 contains 15 residues. From germline, CDR1 is MNHEY and CDR2 SMNVEV (reference sequence). The CDR3 reads CASSRSVGAPYEQYF. The CDR3 region has the DNA TGTGCCAGCAGTCGGTCAGTCGGAGCGCCCTACGAGCAGTACTTC.

The rearrangement uses TRBV19 and TRBJ2-2, with TRBD1 identical over 7 bases. V shed 5 bases, J shed 5 bases, and the junction held 5 bases outside the gene matches. This CDR3 region has 14 residues. Germline V gene lookup returns CDR1 LNHDA and CDR2 SQIVND (reference sequence). CDR3 residues: CASSPRTGTGELFF. The CDR3 DNA follows: TGTGCCAGTAGTCCACGGACAGGAACCGGGGAGCTGTTTTTT.

This chain joins TRBV4-1 and TRBJ2-7; 9 nucleotides align to TRBD1. This CDR3 spans 14 amino acids. Germline CDR1 and CDR2: MGHRA and YSYEKL. Trimming took 4 bases from V and 3 from J; bases not matched to a gene: 4. The CDR3 bases are TGCGCCAGCAGCCGGACAGGGGATCTCTACGAGCAGTACTTC. Its protein is CASSRTGDLYEQYF.

The V call is TRBV5-1, the J call TRBJ2-7; no clear D. This CDR3 spans 13 amino acids. Germline CDR1 SGHRS, CDR2 YFSETQ. The ends were cut back, 2 bases at V and 1 base at J, with 7 bases in the middle. The CDR3 bases are TGCGCCAGCAGCTTCGGGCTTTCCTACGAGCAGTACTTC. It specifies CASSFGLSYEQYF.

The rearrangement uses TRBV4-3 and TRBJ1-3; D is ambiguous. V was trimmed by 1 base and J by 0 bases, leaving 13 bases between them. Germline V gene sequence: CDR1 LGHNA, CDR2 YSLEER. The CDR3 loop spans 17 amino acids. The CDR3 protein is CASSQGGGRSSGNTIYF. Here the CDR3 DNA reads TGCGCCAGCAGCCAAGGAGGTGGCCGAAGCTCTGGAAACACCATATATTTT.

CDR3 sequence: CASTDRAYLYEQFF. The CDR3 nucleotides are TGTGCCAGCACCGACAGGGCCTATTTGTATGAGCAGTTCTTC. The chain joins TRBV6-1 to TRBJ2-1; 7 nucleotides agree with TRBD1. Germline CDR1 is MNHNS and CDR2 is SASEGT. The CDR3 has 14 residues. Trimming removed 7 bases from V and 8 bases from J; junction bases left unmatched: 11.

CDR3 DNA: TGTGCCAGCAGGGTACTAGCGGCAAACACCGGGGAGCTGTTTTTT. Translation gives CASRVLAANTGELFF. The chain uses TRBV27 and TRBJ2-2; TRBD2 matches 8 bases. The CDR3 has 15 amino acids. Germline CDR1 is MNHEY and CDR2 is SMNVEV (reference sequence). The junction had 5 bases not matched to a gene; V was cut back by 6 bases and J by 2 bases.